This T cell receptor (beta chain) was identified during a study of vaccination effects on CD4 cells after COVID-19. Study-wide findings and caveats: Substantial clonal contraction characterized both infection- and vaccine-induced clones late after vaccination.

Germline lookup yields CDR1 MGHDK and CDR2 SYGVNS. The CDR3 covers 13 residues. The V and J ends lost 6 bases and 8 bases respectively, with 16 bases between them. Sequencing was performed with immunoSEQ multiplex PCR; in TCRdb, only in-frame clones are kept and a portion is missing. This sample has 65,000 or so clones; roughly four fifths occur once, and the top ten carry about 3%. ViraFEST used viral peptide pools to expand antigen-specific CD4+ T cells before sequencing. Culture lasted about ten days before CD4+ T cell isolation. Prior SARS-CoV-2 infection was absent in the vaccine recipients, as shown by negative nucleocapsid antibodies. Comment on this clone: Its cognate antigen is unknown.

This receptor was identified in a human donor who received a COVID-19 vaccine. This material consisted of CD4+ T cells from PBMCs cultured with HCoV-NL63 spike peptides, taken before COVID-19 vaccination. The J gene is TRBJ1-2, the V gene TRBV25-1, with D uncertain. The CDR3 loop is CASSHGGGSGYTF. In nucleotides, the CDR3 is TGTGCCAGCAGCCACGGTGGAGGTTCGGGCTACACCTTC.